What follows are 27 T cell receptor beta chains derived from one specimen sequenced in a study of vaccination and CD4 T cells after COVID-19. Specified treatment: approximately 11-day PBMC culture with coronavirus spike peptide pools or control peptides (ViraFEST assay). Cultured CD4+ T-cell DNA underwent Oncomine TCR Beta short-read sequencing. TCRdb fed the PCR reads into MiXCR, producing one record per CDR3 protein. The table has roughly 10,000 distinct CDR3 sequences, about 28% seen once. No antigens are known for them. The specimen comprised CD4+ T cells from blood, cultured in vitro, sampled after SARS-CoV-2 vaccination. The receptors here all came from a human donor who had recovered from COVID-19.

In this sample, this clonotype turned up a few times. This rearrangement joins TRBV28 to TRBJ1-5; weak D call: TRBD1 (6 bases). V lost 3 bases and J 2 bases, leaving 17 bases between the germline ends. Germline-derived CDR1 and CDR2 are MDHEN and SYDVKM. The CDR3 contains 17 residues. The CDR3 here is CASSFSGHRKGNQPQHF. The CDR3 DNA reads as TGTGCCAGCAGTTTCTCGGGACACCGTAAGGGCAATCAGCCCCAGCATTTT.

The CDR3 nucleotides are TGTGCCAGCAGCTTAGGGCAGTATTCACCCCTCCACTTT. This gives the protein CASSLGQYSPLHF. The chain couples TRBV7-9 to TRBJ1-6; D call uncertain. Per germline, CDR1 SEHNR and CDR2 FQNEAQ (reference sequence). The CDR3 is made up of 13 amino acids. V lost 1 base to trimming and J lost 8 bases, with 6 bases between them.

The V call is TRBV6-4, the J call TRBJ2-3; D is undetermined. The CDR3 is 12 residues long. In germline, CDR1 is MRHNA, CDR2 SNTAGT. V was pared by 2 bases and J by 10 bases, with 10 bases between. This CDR3 is CASSDGHRAQYF. In DNA form, the CDR3 reads TGTGCCAGCAGTGACGGTCACCGGGCGCAGTATTTT.

Only a few counts were recorded for this clonotype. This chain joins TRBV24-1 and TRBJ2-3, with 7 bases fitting TRBD1. Germline V gene lookup returns CDR1 KGHDR and CDR2 SFDVKD. The CDR3 is 16 residues long. V lost 3 bases to trimming and J lost 2 bases; unmatched junction nucleotides: 7. The CDR3 here is CATSDPPGQTTDTQYF. DNA of the CDR3: TGTGCCACCAGTGATCCTCCGGGACAGACCACAGATACGCAGTATTTT.

The V and J genes are TRBV29-1 and TRBJ2-3; 10 nucleotides align to TRBD1. The germline gives CDR1 SQVTM, CDR2 ANQGSEA. This CDR3 spans 14 amino acids. J gave up 2 bases and V 7 bases, and 6 bases lay outside the gene matches. The CDR3 sequence is CSGGQGLLTDTQYF. The CDR3 DNA is TGCAGCGGGGGACAGGGGTTACTCACAGATACGCAGTATTTT.

This sequence joins TRBV20-1 and TRBJ2-7; tentatively, D is TRBD1 or TRBD2 (5 bases each). Germline CDR1 and CDR2: DFQATT and SNEGSKA (reference sequence). V shed 1 base and J shed 3 bases, with 22 bases lying between them. The CDR3 spans 17 residues. CDR3 sequence (DNA): TGCAGTGCTAGAGTTGGGGGATATCAAGGGTTTAGCTACGAGCAGTACTTC. Translation gives CSARVGGYQGFSYEQYF.

V gene TRBV27 combines with J gene TRBJ2-1; 9 nucleotides match TRBD2. Germline CDR1 is MNHEY and CDR2 is SMNVEV (reference sequence). There are 15 residues in the CDR3. V lost 3 bases to trimming and J lost 6 bases; unmatched junction nucleotides: 6. The CDR3 reads CASSFGGRVGNEQFF. CDR3 bases: TGTGCCAGCAGTTTTGGCGGGAGGGTAGGCAATGAGCAGTTCTTC.

V gene TRBV18 combines with J gene TRBJ1-5; D is undetermined. V lost 1 base, J lost 8 bases, and 9 bases lay in between. This CDR3 spans 13 amino acids. Germline values: CDR1 KGHSH, CDR2 LQKENI. The CDR3 sequence is CASSPQGGEPQHF. CDR3 coding DNA: TGTGCCAGCTCACCACAAGGCGGAGAGCCCCAGCATTTT.

The rearrangement links TRBV14 to TRBJ2-3; perhaps TRBD2 as D (5 bases). The CDR3 contains 14 residues. V was clipped by 6 bases and J by 1 base, with 11 bases between them. In germline, CDR1 is SGHDN, CDR2 FVKESK. In nucleotides, the CDR3 is TGTGCCAGCAGACGGCGCGGGCGCACAGATACGCAGTATTTT. Its protein product is CASRRRGRTDTQYF. Full variable domain (missing parts from reference TRBV14 and TRBJ2-3): EAGVTQFPSHSVIEKGQTVTLRCDPISGHDNLYWYRRVMGKEIKFLLHFVKESKQDESGMPNNRFLAERTGGTYSTLKVQPAELEDSGVYFCASRRRGRTDTQYFGPGTRLTVL.

The gene calls are TRBV10-2 and TRBJ2-7, with 9 positions matching TRBD2. Per the germline V gene, CDR1 is WSHSY and CDR2 is SAAADI. This CDR3 contains 16 residues. Losses at the gene ends were 6 bases for V and 6 bases for J; bases not matched to a gene: 15. The CDR3 spells CASRSSAAGGVSEQYF. The CDR3 DNA reads TGCGCCAGCAGAAGTAGCGCGGCGGGAGGGGTCTCCGAGCAGTACTTC.

V and J are TRBV19 and TRBJ2-3, with D unclear. This CDR3 region has 15 residues. Germline V CDR1 and CDR2: LNHDA, SQIVND (reference sequence). With 5 bases removed from V and 0 bases from J, the gap between germline ends came to 12 bases. The chain's CDR3 is CASSVLVGSTDTQYF. CDR3 sequence (DNA): TGTGCCAGTAGTGTGCTAGTCGGTAGCACAGATACGCAGTATTTT.

This clonotype has only a few counts. The V gene is TRBV20-1, the J gene TRBJ2-6; 8 bases line up with TRBD2. The CDR3 runs 16 residues. The germline V gene encodes CDR1 DFQATT and CDR2 SNEGSKA (reference sequence). V dropped 8 bases and J dropped 1; count of bases not matched to a gene: 10. Here the CDR3 DNA reads TGCAGTCCCTTCGGGGGGGTGGGTTCTGGGGCCAACGTCCTGACTTTC. This sequence encodes CSPFGGVGSGANVLTF.

This clonotype was seen a few times. The chain combines TRBV10-2 with TRBJ1-5, with a tentative D call TRBD1 (5 bases). From germline, CDR1 is WSHSY and CDR2 SAAADI. The CDR3 length is 14 residues. Trimming shortened V by 4 bases and J by 5 bases, and 12 bases separated the two germline ends. The CDR3 DNA is TGCGCCAGCAGTGGAGAGACAGTGGATCAGCCCCAGCATTTT. Protein product: CASSGETVDQPQHF.

Only a few counts were recorded for this clonotype. The chain's CDR3 is CASSFGVGGRGTGELFF. The CDR3 DNA follows: TGTGCCAGCAGTTTTGGTGTTGGGGGCCGAGGGACCGGGGAGCTGTTTTTT. The chain employs TRBV27 and TRBJ2-2; a possible D gene is TRBD1 (6 bases). The CDR3 has 17 residues. Trimming took 3 bases from V and 5 from J, leaving 19 bases between them. Germline-derived CDR1 and CDR2 are MNHEY and SMNVEV (reference sequence).

The sample holds a few counts of this clonotype. This rearrangement joins TRBV20-1 to TRBJ2-5; D not resolved. Looked up from germline, CDR1 is DFQATT and CDR2 is SNEGSKA (reference sequence). This CDR3 region has 13 residues. The V end lost 3 bases, the J end lost 2 bases, and 10 bases lay between the germline ends. CDR3 nucleotides: TGCAGTGCTAGTTTGGGCTTACAAGAGACCCAGTACTTC. This gives the protein CSASLGLQETQYF.

This clonotype was detected only a few times. This rearrangement joins TRBV18 to TRBJ2-3, with 10 bases aligning to TRBD2. Trimming cost V 3 bases and J 0 bases; bases outside gene matches: 3. The CDR3 spans 16 residues. Germline CDR1 KGHSH, CDR2 LQKENI. CDR3 DNA: TGTGCCAGCTCACCTCGGACTAGCGGCAGCACAGATACGCAGTATTTT. It specifies CASSPRTSGSTDTQYF.

This clonotype came up a few times. The chain uses TRBV28 and TRBJ1-5; 8 bases align to TRBD1. This CDR3 region has 12 residues. V trimming: 10 bases; J trimming: 8 bases; junction bases outside the gene matches: 7. Looked up from germline, CDR1 is MDHEN and CDR2 is SYDVKM. The CDR3 DNA reads TGTGCCATCACGGACAGGGTTGAGCCCCAGCATTTT. Its translation: CAITDRVEPQHF.

This chain connects TRBV7-3 to TRBJ2-1; D call uncertain. Trimming removed 5 bases at V and 10 bases at J, with 24 bases between. From germline, CDR1 is SGHTA and CDR2 FQGTGA. CDR3 length: 16 amino acids. The CDR3 nucleotides read TGTGCCAGCAGCCCCCGTTCGGGCGGTAGTAACGTGGAGCAGTTCTTC. Translation: CASSPRSGGSNVEQFF.

This clonotype came up a few times. The chain combines TRBV7-3 with TRBJ2-1, with D maybe TRBD1 (5 bases). The V gene's germline CDR1 is SGHTA and CDR2 FQGTGA. The CDR3 has 15 residues. Trimming stripped 2 bases from V and 6 bases from J, with 14 bases between. CDR3 bases: TGTGCCAGCAGCTTACAAGGGCTAGACAGCAATGAGCAGTTCTTC. Translation: CASSLQGLDSNEQFF. The full variable domain, in which reference TRBV7-3 and TRBJ2-1 provide the parts outside the CDR3, is GAGVSQTPSNKVTEKGKYVELRCDPISGHTALYWYRQSLGQGPEFLIYFQGTGAADDSGLPNDRFFAVRPEGSVSTLKIQRTERGDSAVYLCASSLQGLDSNEQFFGPGTRLTVL.

This clonotype was seen only a few times. This rearrangement joins TRBV10-1 to TRBJ2-2; 7 bases are shared with TRBD2. The CDR3 length is 16 residues. In germline, CDR1 is WNHNN, CDR2 SYGVQD (reference sequence). The J segment lost 5 bases and the V segment lost 7 bases, leaving 13 bases of the junction unmatched. The CDR3, as DNA: TGCGCCAGCACCCTGGTGGGGGGAGGGCCAACCGGGGAGCTGTTTTTT. Translating gives CASTLVGGGPTGELFF.

In its sample, this clonotype ranks as medium-sized. The chain joins TRBV7-2 to TRBJ2-3, with D unclear. Trimming took off 0 bases at V and 4 bases at J, with 14 bases between the two ends. Germline assignment: CDR1 SGHTA and CDR2 FQGNSA. CDR3 length equals 16 residues. The chain's CDR3 is CASSLARARSADTQYF. The CDR3 DNA sequence: TGTGCCAGCAGCTTAGCCCGGGCTAGAAGTGCAGATACGCAGTATTTT.

By proportion, this clonotype is medium-sized (0.01 to 0.1%). This chain uses TRBV27 with TRBJ1-2; weak D call: TRBD1 (6 bases). Trimming removed 8 bases from V and 4 bases from J, with 14 bases in between. There are 13 residues in the CDR3. CDR1 MNHEY and CDR2 SMNVEV come from the germline V gene (reference sequence). The CDR3 nucleotides read TGTGCCAGCGCCGGACAGATCGGCTATGGCTACACCTTC. It encodes CASAGQIGYGYTF.

The gene calls are TRBV19 and TRBJ2-3; tentative D call: TRBD2 (6 bases). The CDR3 is made up of 17 amino acids. Germline V gene lookup returns CDR1 LNHDA and CDR2 SQIVND (reference sequence). The V end lost 3 bases, the J end lost 2 bases, and 18 bases lay between the germline ends. The CDR3 sequence: CASSILRLGRATDTQYF. The CDR3 region has the DNA TGTGCCAGTAGTATTCTCCGACTAGGGCGGGCCACAGATACGCAGTATTTT.

V and J are TRBV28 and TRBJ1-1; weak D call: TRBD1 (5 bases). The CDR3 runs 16 residues. With 1 base removed from V and 1 base from J, the gap between germline ends came to 13 bases. Germline V gene lookup returns CDR1 MDHEN and CDR2 SYDVKM. The CDR3 DNA reads as TGTGCCAGCAGTTTATTTGGGGCGCCTCCGAACACTGAAGCTTTCTTT. Translated: CASSLFGAPPNTEAFF.

The genes are TRBV19 and TRBJ2-7; TRBD1 might be the D (6 bases). V was pared by 8 bases and J by 2 bases, with 13 bases between. CDR3 length: 13 residues. The germline V gene has CDR1 LNHDA and CDR2 SQIVND (reference sequence). The CDR3 region has the DNA TGTGCCAGTGCCCGGGACAAGACCTACGAGCAGTACTTC. Its translation is CASARDKTYEQYF.

This clonotype was counted once. The rearrangement uses TRBV7-9 and TRBJ2-3; D is undetermined. CDR1 and CDR2 (germline): SEHNR, FQNEAQ (reference sequence). V lost 3 bases to trimming and J lost 3 bases, with 16 bases between them. The CDR3 spans 16 residues. CDR3 region: CASSFSRNSGTDTQYF. CDR3 bases: TGTGCCAGCAGCTTTAGTCGGAACAGTGGTACAGATACGCAGTATTTT.

This clonotype turned up a few times. The V and J genes are TRBV28 and TRBJ1-2, with D uncertain. Germline V CDR1 and CDR2: MDHEN, SYDVKM. The germline V and J ends were trimmed by 6 bases and 0 bases, with 5 bases remaining between them. CDR3 length: 12 residues. The CDR3 here is CASREANYGYTF. As DNA, the CDR3 is TGTGCCAGCAGGGAAGCTAACTATGGCTACACCTTC.